This T cell receptor beta chain is drawn from a study of OX40 agonist ivuxolimab in advanced cancers. Background on the study: Allowance was made for prior anti-PD-1, anti-PD-L1 or anti-CTLA-4 therapy, and roughly 40% had some. General study findings and limits: In the 0.1 to 3.0 mg/kg range, CD4+ and CD8+ blood T cells had expanded clonally by week 6. CD4+ T cells averaged fewer expanded clones than CD8+ T cells.

At baseline, cycle 4 day 1, and cycle 7 day 1, blood was sampled. Turning to this clone: What it recognizes is unknown.

The CDR3 loop spans 14 amino acids. Germline lookup yields CDR1 SGDLS and CDR2 YYNGEE. Trimming pared 0 bases from V and 4 bases from J, leaving 10 bases between. This table comes from immunoSEQ multiplex PCR, and its TCRdb copy is limited to in-frame clones, with some not included. This table holds under 90,000 clones, 85% to 95% found once. This receptor was identified in an adult with an advanced solid tumor such as melanoma, head and neck, liver or kidney cancer. Sequences were derived from CD4+ or CD8+ T cells sorted from blood, sampled in a trial of the OX40 agonist ivuxolimab. The chain carries TRBV9 and TRBJ1-1; a weak D match, TRBD1 (5 bases). The CDR3 DNA is TGTGCCAGCAGCGTAGGCGGGGACGGCACTGAAGCTTTCTTT. Residues: CASSVGGDGTEAFF.